The T cell receptor (beta chain) described here comes from a study of OX40 agonist ivuxolimab in advanced cancers. Looking at the study overall: Ivuxolimab was delivered to patients intravenously every 2 weeks at doses spanning 0.01 to 10 mg/kg. The group had a mean age of around 60 years, ranged from 23 to 79, and was just under 85% male. General observations from the study: Among the lowest peripheral clonal expansion occurred in 0.1-3.0 mg/kg partial responders. Among some nonresponders, normalized T-cell clonal expansion was also low.

Generated by immunoSEQ multiplex PCR, the TCRdb table keeps only in-frame clones and is missing some. The sample consists of 90,000 or so clones, approximately 90% of them appearing once. With respect to this clone: Its antigen is unidentified.

Germline lookup yields CDR1 SGHVS and CDR2 FQNEAQ. The ends were cut back, 5 bases at V and 7 bases at J, with 21 bases in the middle. The CDR3 spans 15 residues. V usage is TRBV7-8 and J usage is TRBJ2-7; maybe TRBD1 (5 bases). The sequence was obtained from an adult with an advanced solid tumor such as melanoma, head and neck, liver or kidney cancer. The source was CD4+ or CD8+ T cells sorted from blood, collected in a trial of the OX40 agonist ivuxolimab. The CDR3 is CASSAIPQRGQEQYF. The DNA of the CDR3 is TGTGCCAGCAGCGCGATTCCTCAAAGGGGTCAGGAGCAGTACTTC.